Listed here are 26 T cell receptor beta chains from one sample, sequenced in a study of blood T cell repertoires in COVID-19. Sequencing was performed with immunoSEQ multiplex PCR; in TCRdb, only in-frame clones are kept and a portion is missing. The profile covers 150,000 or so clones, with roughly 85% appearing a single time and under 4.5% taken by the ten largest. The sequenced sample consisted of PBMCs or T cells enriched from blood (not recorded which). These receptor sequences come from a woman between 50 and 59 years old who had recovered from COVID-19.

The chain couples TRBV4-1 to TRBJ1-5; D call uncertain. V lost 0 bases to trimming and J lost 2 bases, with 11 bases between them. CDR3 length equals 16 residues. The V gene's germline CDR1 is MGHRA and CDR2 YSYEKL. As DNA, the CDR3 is TGCGCCAGCAGCCAAGATGGTGGCTTGGGCAATCAGCCCCAGCATTTT. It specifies CASSQDGGLGNQPQHF.

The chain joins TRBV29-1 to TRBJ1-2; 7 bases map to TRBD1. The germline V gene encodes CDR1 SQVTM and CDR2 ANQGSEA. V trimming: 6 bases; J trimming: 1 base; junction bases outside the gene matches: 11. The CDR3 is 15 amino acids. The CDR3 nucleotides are TGCAGCGTCCCTTCGACACAGGGGCTTAACTATGGCTACACCTTC. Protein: CSVPSTQGLNYGYTF.

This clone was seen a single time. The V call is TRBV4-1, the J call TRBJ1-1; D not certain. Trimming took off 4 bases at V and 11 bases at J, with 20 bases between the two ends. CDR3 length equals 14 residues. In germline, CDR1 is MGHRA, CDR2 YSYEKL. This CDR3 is CASSPRAGSDSAFF. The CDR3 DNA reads TGCGCCAGCAGCCCAAGAGCGGGTTCCGATTCGGCTTTCTTT.

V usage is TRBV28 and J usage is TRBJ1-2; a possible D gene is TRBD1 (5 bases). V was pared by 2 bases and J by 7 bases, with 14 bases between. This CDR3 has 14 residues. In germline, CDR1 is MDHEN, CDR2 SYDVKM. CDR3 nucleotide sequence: TGTGCCAGCAGTTTAGCCCTTCGAAGGGGTGGCTACACCTTC. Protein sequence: CASSLALRRGGYTF.

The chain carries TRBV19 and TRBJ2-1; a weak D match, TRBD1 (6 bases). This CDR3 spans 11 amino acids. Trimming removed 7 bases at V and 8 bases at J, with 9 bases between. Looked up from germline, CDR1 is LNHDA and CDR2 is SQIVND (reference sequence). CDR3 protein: CASKNRDEQFF. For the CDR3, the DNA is TGTGCCAGTAAGAACAGGGATGAGCAGTTCTTC.

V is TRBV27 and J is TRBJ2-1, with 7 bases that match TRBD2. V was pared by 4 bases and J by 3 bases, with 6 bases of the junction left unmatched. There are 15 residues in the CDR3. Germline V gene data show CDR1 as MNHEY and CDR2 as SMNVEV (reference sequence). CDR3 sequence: CASSSAGALYNEQFF. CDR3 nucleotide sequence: TGTGCCAGCAGTTCCGCGGGAGCCCTCTACAATGAGCAGTTCTTC.

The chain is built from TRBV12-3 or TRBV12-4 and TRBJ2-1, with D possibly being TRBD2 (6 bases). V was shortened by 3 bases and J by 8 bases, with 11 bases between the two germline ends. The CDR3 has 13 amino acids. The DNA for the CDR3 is TGTGCCAGCAGTTTGGGGACTCGGGATGAGCAGTTCTTC. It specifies CASSLGTRDEQFF.

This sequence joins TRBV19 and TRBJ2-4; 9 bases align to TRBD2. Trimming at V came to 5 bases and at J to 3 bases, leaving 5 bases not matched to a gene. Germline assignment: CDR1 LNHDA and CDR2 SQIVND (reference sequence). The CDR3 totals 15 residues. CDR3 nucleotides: TGTGCCAGTAGTGTAAGCGGGAGGAACAAAAACATTCAGTACTTC. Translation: CASSVSGRNKNIQYF.

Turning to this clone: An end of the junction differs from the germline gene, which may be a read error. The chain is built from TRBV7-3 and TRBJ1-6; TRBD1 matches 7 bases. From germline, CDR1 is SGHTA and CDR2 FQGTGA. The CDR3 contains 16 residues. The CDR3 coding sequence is TGTGTCAGCAGCTTAAAGGCCAGGGGGTCCTATTCACCCCTCCACTTT. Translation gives CVSSLKARGSYSPLHF.

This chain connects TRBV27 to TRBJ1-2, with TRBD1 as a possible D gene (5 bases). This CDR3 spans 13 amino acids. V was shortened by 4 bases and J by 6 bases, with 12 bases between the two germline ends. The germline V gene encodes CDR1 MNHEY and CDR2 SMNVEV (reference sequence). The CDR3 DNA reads TGTGCCAGCAGTTCAAGGGGAGGGGATGGCTACACCTTC. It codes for CASSSRGGDGYTF.

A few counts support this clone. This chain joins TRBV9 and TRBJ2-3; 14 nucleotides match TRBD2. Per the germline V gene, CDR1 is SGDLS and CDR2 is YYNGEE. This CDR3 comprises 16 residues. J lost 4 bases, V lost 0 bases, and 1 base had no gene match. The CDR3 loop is CASSVGTSGGSDTQYF. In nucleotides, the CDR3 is TGTGCCAGCAGCGTAGGGACTAGCGGGGGGTCAGATACGCAGTATTTT.

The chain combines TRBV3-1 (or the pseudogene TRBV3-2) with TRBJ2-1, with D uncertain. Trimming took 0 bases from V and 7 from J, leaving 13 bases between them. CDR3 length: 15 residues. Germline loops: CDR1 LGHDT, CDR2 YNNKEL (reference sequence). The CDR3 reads CASSQDSIKQNEQFF. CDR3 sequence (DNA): TGTGCCAGCAGCCAAGACTCAATTAAACAAAATGAGCAGTTCTTC.

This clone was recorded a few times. As DNA, the CDR3 is TGTGCCACCAAAGAGACACTGCACTACGAGCAGTACGTC. Translating it yields CATKETLHYEQYV. The chain has TRBV24-1 and TRBJ2-7; D is unresolved. The V end lost 8 bases, the J end lost 3 bases, and 13 bases lay between the germline ends. Germline CDR1 KGHDR, CDR2 SFDVKD. The CDR3 length is 13 residues.

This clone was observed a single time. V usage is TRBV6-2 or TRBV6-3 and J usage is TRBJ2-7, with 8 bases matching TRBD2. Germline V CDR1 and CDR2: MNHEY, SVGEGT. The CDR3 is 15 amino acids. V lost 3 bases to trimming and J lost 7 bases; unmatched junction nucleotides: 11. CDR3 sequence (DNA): TGTGCCAGCAGTTATAGTAGCGGGACGATTGGGGAGCAGTACGTC. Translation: CASSYSSGTIGEQYV.

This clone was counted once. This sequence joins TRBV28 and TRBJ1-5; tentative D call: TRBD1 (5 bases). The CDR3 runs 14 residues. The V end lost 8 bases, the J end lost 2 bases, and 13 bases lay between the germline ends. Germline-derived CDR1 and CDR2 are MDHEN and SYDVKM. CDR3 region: CASEGALGNQPQHF. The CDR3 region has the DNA TGTGCCAGCGAAGGGGCTTTGGGCAATCAGCCCCAGCATTTT.

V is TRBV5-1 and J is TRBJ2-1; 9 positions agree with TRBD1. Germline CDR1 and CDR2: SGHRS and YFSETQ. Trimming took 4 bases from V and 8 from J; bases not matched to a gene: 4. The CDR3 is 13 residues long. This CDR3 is CASSRDRDYEQFF. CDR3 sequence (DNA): TGCGCCAGCAGCCGGGACAGGGACTATGAGCAGTTCTTC.

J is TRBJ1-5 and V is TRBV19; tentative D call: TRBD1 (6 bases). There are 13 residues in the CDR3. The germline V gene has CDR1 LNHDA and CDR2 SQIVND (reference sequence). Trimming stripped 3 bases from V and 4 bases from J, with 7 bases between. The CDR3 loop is CASSMQGNQPQHF. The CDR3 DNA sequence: TGTGCCAGTAGTATGCAGGGGAATCAGCCCCAGCATTTT.

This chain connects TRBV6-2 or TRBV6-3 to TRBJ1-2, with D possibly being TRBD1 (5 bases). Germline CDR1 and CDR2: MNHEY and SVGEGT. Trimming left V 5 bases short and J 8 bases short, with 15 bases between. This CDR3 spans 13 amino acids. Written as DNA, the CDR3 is TGTGCCAGCAGTGGGGCTACGGGCCCCGGCTACACCTTC. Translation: CASSGATGPGYTF.

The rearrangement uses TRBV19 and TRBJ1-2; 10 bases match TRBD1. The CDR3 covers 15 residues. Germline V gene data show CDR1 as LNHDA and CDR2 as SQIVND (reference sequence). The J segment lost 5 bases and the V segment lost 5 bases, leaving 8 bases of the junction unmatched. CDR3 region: CASSGAGTGDYGYTF. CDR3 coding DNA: TGTGCCAGTAGTGGCGCCGGGACAGGGGATTATGGCTACACCTTC.

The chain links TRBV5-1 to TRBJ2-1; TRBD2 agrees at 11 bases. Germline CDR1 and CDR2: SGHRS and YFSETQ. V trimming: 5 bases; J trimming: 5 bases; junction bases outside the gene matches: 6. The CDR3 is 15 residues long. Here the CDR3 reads CASRPGTSGNNEQFF. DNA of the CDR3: TGCGCCAGCAGACCCGGGACTAGCGGAAACAATGAGCAGTTCTTC.

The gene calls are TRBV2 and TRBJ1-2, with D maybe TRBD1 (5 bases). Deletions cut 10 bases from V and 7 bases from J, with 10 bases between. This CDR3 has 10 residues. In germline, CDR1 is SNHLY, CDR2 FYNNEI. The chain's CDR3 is CANRQSGYTF. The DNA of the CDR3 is TGTGCCAACCGACAGTCTGGCTACACCTTC.

CDR3: CSVARTEWSAFF. The CDR3 DNA follows: TGCAGCGTTGCCCGGACAGAATGGTCTGCTTTCTTT. The chain links TRBV29-1 to TRBJ1-1; D may be TRBD1 (6 bases). Germline V gives CDR1 SQVTM, CDR2 ANQGSEA. With 4 bases removed from V and 11 bases from J, the gap between germline ends came to 17 bases. CDR3 length equals 12 residues.

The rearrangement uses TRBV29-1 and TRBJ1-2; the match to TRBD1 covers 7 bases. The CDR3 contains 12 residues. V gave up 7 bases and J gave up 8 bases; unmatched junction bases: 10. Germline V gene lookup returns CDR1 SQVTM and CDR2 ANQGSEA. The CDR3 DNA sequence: TGCAGCGGGCGGGACAGCTCAAACGGCTACACCTTC. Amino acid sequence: CSGRDSSNGYTF.

Written as DNA, the CDR3 is TGTGCCAGCAGTTTACGACTAGCGGGGAACTACGAGCAGTACGTC. It specifies CASSLRLAGNYEQYV. The chain carries TRBV28 and TRBJ2-7; 11 positions match TRBD2. The CDR3 is made up of 15 amino acids. The V segment lost 2 bases and the J segment 3 bases; nucleotides outside the gene matches: 3. Germline CDR1 and CDR2: MDHEN and SYDVKM.

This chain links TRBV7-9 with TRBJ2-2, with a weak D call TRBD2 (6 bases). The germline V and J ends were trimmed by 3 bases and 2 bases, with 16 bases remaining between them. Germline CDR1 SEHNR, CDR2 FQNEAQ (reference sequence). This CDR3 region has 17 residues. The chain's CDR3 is CASSFTGGSTNTGELFF. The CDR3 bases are TGTGCCAGCAGCTTCACTGGAGGGTCGACTAACACCGGGGAGCTGTTTTTT.

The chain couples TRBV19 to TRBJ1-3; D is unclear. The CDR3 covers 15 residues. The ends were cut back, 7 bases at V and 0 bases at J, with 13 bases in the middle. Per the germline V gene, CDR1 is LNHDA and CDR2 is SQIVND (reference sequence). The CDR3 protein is CASILSTYSGNTIYF. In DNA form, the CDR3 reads TGTGCCAGTATTCTTTCAACTTACTCTGGAAACACCATATATTTT.